This entry concerns a single TCR beta chain. Its antigen has not been determined. No base quality values were provided; no much bigger clone lies one nucleotide off. These data originate in a study of glioma-infiltrating T cells after dendritic cell vaccination (dated by TCRdb to about 2016). In the study overall: The cohort included 15 or so glioblastoma patients drawn from Phase I and II dendritic cell vaccination trials, of whom 9 were newly diagnosed and 6 had recurrent disease. Patients received autologous tumor lysate-pulsed dendritic cell vaccination between about 2003 and 2013. To make the vaccine, monocyte-derived dendritic cells were cultured for about seven days with IL-4 and GM-CSF and then pulsed overnight with autologous tumor lysate. Each patient was given three intradermal dendritic cell vaccine injections, spaced two weeks apart, in the arm below the axilla. Tumor-infiltrating lymphocyte content was quantified and tumor and blood repertoires were compared in dendritic cell-vaccinated glioblastoma patients by deep sequencing of TCR beta CDR3 regions. TCR sequencing metrics, including TIL content and tumor-blood repertoire overlap, were correlated with survival after dendritic cell vaccination. Results the study describes overall, beyond this receptor: The TCR overlap response model with three groups was called speculative and said to need prospective validation. After dendritic cell vaccination, a higher estimated pretreatment TIL content predicted longer time to progression and overall survival. No direct relationship between TCR clonality and survival was found, suggesting a diverse polyclonal response may matter. The cohort was small and heterogeneous, few patients had complete blood and tumor sets, and even fewer had initial-recurrent tumor pairs.

The time point label here, explained by the study, means: after dendritic cell vaccination, including at tumor progression/relapse. Patients were selected for having adequate residual fresh-frozen tumor tissue and more than two years of available survival data. None of the glioblastoma patients carried an isocitrate dehydrogenase mutation, although molecular status otherwise varied. PBMC were collected before vaccination, two weeks after the third vaccination, and at tumor progression if progression occurred. The Qiagen DNeasy Blood extraction Kit was used to extract genomic DNA. The immunoSEQ assay amplified TCRB CDR3 regions from approximately 2 micrograms of genomic DNA, or from all available DNA when less than that amount was available. The multiplex PCR relied on 60 forward primers for TCR V beta segments and 13 reverse primers for J beta segments. To estimate the number of reads per starting template, synthetic control templates were added to each sample at limiting dilution. The Illumina HiSeq System generated sequencing reads of 87 bp. As for the authors' bioinformatics: PCR and sequencing errors were removed by a nearest neighbor algorithm that merged closely related sequences. TCR overlap was defined as the percentage of unique tumor TCR beta sequences that were also found in the peripheral blood of the same patient. What TCRdb holds here is the immuneACCESS table cut down to in-frame rearrangements. Part of the clones is not present; checked against another copy, under half of the missing clones reflect an unresolved V gene, and the others are unexplained. V and J calls and clone size are given by that table; D and trimming were obtained from the DNA. The sample table lists 90,000 to 95,000 clones, 80% to 90% of them with a count of one. The ten largest clones capture 2% to 2.5% of the sample.

There are 13 amino acids in the CDR3, from cysteine to phenylalanine inclusive. CDR3 DNA only is kept here, 39 bases in frame from base 1. V trim: 5 bases; J trim: 5 bases; unmatched bases: 5. Per the germline V gene, MNHEY is the CDR1 and SVGAGI is the CDR2. This receptor was obtained from a human donor with glioblastoma. In this chain, TRBV6-5 is recombined with TRBJ2-5, with 7 bases matching TRBD2. Here the sequenced sample was blood, taken after dendritic cell vaccination. The DNA reads TGTGCCAGCAGTCGTCAGGGAGGGGAGACCCAGTACTTC. Its translation reads: CASSRQGGETQYF.